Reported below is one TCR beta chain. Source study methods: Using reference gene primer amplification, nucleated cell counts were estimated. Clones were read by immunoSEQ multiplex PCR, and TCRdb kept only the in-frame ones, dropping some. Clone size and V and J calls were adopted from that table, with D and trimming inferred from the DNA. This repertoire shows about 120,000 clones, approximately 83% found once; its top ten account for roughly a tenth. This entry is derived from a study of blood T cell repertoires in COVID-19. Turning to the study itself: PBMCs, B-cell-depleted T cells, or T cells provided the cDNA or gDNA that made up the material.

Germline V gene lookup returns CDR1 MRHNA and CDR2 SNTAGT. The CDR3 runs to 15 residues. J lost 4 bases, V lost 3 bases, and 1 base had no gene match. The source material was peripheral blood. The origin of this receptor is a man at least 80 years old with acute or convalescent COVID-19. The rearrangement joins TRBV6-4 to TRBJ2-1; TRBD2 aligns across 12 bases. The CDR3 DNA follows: TGTGCCAGCAGTGAGCTAGCGGGAGGGTACAATGAGCAGTTCTTC. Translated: CASSELAGGYNEQFF.